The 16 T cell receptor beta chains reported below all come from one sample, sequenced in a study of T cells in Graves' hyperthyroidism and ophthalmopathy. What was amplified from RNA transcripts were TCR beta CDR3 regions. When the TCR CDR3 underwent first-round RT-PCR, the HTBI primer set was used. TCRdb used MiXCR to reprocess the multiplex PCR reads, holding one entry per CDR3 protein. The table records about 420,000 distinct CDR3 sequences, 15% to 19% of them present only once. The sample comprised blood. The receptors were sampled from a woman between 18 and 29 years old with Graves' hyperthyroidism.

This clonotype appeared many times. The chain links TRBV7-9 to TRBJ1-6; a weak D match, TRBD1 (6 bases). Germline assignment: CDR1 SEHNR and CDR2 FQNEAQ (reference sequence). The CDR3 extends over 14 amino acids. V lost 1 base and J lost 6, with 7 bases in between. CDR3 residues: CASSLEDSNSPLHF. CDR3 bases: TGTGCCAGCAGCTTAGAGGACAGTAATTCACCCCTCCACTTT.

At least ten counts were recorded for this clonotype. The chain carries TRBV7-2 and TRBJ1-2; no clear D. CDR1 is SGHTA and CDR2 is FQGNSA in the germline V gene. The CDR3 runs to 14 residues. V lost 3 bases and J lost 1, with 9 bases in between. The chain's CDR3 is CASSLVGFNYGYTF. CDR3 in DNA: TGTGCCAGCAGCTTGGTAGGATTTAACTATGGCTACACCTTC.

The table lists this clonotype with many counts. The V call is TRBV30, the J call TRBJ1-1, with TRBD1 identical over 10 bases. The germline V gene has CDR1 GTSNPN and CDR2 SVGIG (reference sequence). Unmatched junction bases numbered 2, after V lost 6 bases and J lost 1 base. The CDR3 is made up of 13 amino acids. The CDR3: CACRTGGNTEAFF. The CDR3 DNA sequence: TGTGCCTGTAGGACAGGGGGGAACACTGAAGCTTTCTTT.

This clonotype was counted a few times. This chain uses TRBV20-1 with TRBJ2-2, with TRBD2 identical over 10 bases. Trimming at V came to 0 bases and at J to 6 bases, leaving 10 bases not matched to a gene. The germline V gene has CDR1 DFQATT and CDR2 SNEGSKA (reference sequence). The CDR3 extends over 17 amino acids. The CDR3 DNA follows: TGCAGTGCTAGAGATCGGGCTAGCGGGAGTGGTGCCGGGGAGCTGTTTTTT. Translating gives CSARDRASGSGAGELFF.

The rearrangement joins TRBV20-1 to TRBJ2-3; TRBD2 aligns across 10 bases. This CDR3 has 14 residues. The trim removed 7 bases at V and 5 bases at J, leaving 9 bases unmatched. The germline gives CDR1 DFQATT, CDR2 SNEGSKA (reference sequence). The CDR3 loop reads CSDEASGSGDTQYF. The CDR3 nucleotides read TGCAGTGATGAAGCTAGCGGGAGTGGAGATACGCAGTATTTT.

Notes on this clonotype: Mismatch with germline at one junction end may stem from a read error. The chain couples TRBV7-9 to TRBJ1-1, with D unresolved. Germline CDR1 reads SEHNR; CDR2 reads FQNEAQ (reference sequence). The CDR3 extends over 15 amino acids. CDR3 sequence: CASSLLGSGNTGAFF. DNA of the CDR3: TGTGCCAGCAGCTTACTAGGGAGCGGGAACACTGGAGCTTTCTTT.

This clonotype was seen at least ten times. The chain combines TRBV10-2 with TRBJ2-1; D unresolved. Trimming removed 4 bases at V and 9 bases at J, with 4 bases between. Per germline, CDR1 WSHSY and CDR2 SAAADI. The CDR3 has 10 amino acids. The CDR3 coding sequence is TGCGCCAGCAGTGGGGTTGAGCAGTTCTTC. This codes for CASSGVEQFF.

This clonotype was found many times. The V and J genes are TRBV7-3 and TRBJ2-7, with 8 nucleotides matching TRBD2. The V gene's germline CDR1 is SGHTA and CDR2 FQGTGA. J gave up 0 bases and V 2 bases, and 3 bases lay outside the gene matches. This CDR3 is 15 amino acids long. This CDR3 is CASSLLGGGSYEQYF. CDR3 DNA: TGTGCCAGCAGCTTACTCGGGGGGGGCTCCTACGAGCAGTACTTC.

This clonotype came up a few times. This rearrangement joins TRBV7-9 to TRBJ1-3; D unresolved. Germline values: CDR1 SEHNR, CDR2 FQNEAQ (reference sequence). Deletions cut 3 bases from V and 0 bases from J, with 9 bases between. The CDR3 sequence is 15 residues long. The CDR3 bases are TGTGCCAGCAGCTTGGAGCAGAGCTCTGGAAACACCATATATTTT. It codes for CASSLEQSSGNTIYF.

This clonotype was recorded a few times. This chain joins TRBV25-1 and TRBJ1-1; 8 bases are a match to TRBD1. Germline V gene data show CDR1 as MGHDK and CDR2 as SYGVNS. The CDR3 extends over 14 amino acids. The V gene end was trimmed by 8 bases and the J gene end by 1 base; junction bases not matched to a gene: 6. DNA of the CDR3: TGTGCCAGCTGCCCAGGGGGCTGGAACACTGAAGCTTTCTTT. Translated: CASCPGGWNTEAFF.

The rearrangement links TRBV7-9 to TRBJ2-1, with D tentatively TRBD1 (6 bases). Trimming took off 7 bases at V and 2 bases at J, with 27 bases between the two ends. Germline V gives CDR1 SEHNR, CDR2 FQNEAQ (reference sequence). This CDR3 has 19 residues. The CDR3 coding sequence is TGTGCCAGCATCTCTTACAGGGACGCGCGACTACTAACCTACAATGAGCAGTTCTTC. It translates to CASISYRDARLLTYNEQFF. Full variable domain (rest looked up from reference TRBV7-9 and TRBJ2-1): DTGVSQNPRHKITKRGQNVTFRCDPISEHNRLYWYRQTLGQGPEFLTYFQNEAQLEKSRLLSDRFSAERPKGSFSTLEIQRTEQGDSAMYLCASISYRDARLLTYNEQFFGPGTRLTVL.

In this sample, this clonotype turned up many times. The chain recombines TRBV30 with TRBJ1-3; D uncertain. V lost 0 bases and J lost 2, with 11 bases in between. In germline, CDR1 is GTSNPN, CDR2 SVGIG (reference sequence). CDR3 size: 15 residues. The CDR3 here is CAWSVRNVAGNTIYF. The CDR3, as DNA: TGTGCCTGGAGTGTACGTAACGTGGCTGGAAACACCATATATTTT. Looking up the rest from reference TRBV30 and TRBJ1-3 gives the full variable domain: SQTIHQWPATLVQPVGSPLSLECTVEGTSNPNLYWYRQAAGRGLQLLFYSVGIGQISSEVPQNLSASRPQDRQFILSSKKLLLSDSGFYLCAWSVRNVAGNTIYFGEGSWLTVV.

This chain's CDR3 is CATAGVTGTSGSETQYF. The CDR3 bases are TGTGCCACCGCGGGGGTAACCGGGACTAGCGGCTCAGAGACCCAGTACTTC. V usage is TRBV27 and J usage is TRBJ2-5, with 11 bases fitting TRBD2. The CDR3 has 17 residues. Looked up from germline, CDR1 is MNHEY and CDR2 is SMNVEV (reference sequence). After removal of 10 bases from V and 4 bases from J, the junction contained 17 bases not matched to a gene.

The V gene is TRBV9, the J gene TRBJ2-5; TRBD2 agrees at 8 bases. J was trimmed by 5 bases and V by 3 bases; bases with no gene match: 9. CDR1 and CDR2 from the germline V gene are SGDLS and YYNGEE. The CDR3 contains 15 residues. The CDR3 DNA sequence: TGTGCCAGCAGCGCCTACGGGGGGGGCGGTGAGACCCAGTACTTC. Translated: CASSAYGGGGETQYF.

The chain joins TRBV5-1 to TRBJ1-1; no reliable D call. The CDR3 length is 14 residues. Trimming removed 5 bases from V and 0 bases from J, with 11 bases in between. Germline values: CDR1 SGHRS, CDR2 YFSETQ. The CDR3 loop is CASREVTVNTEAFF. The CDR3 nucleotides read TGCGCCAGCAGGGAAGTGACGGTGAACACTGAAGCTTTCTTT.

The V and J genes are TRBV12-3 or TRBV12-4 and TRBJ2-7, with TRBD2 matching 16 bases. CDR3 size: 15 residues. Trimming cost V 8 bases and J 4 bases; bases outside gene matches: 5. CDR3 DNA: TGTGCCAGCCAGGGACTAGCGGGGGGGCTGTACGAGCAGTACTTC. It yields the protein CASQGLAGGLYEQYF.